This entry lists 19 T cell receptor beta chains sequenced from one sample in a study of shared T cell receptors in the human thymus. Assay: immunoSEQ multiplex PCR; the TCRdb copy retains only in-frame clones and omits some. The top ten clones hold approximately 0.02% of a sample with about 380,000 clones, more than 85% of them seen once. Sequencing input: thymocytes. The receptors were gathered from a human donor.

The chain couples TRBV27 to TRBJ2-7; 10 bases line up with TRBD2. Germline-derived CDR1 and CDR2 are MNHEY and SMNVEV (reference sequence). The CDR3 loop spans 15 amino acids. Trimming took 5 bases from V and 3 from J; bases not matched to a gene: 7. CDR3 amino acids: CASSPGTSANYEQYF. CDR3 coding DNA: TGTGCCAGCAGTCCGGGGACTAGCGCCAACTACGAGCAGTACTTC.

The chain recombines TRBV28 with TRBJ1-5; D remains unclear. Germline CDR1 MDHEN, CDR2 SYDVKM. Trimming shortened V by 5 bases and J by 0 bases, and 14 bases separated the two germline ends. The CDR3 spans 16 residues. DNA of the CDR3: TGTGCCAGCAGTCTCAAGGGATCAATTAGCAATCAGCCCCAGCATTTT. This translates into CASSLKGSISNQPQHF.

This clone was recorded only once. CDR3 coding DNA: TGTGCCAGCAGCTTCGACGGACACGGGTACAATGAGCAGTTCTTC. This translates into CASSFDGHGYNEQFF. The chain couples TRBV6-5 to TRBJ2-1; D might be TRBD1 (5 bases). V lost 6 bases to trimming and J lost 4 bases, with 16 bases between them. The CDR3 totals 15 residues. Germline CDR1 is MNHEY and CDR2 is SVGAGI.

CDR3 sequence (DNA): TGTGCCAGCAGCCACGCCGGGACTAGCGGGTACACCGGGGAGCTGTTTTTT. Translated: CASSHAGTSGYTGELFF. This rearrangement joins TRBV14 to TRBJ2-2; 12 nucleotides match TRBD2. The germline CDR1 and CDR2 sequences are SGHDN and FVKESK. This CDR3 comprises 17 residues. V gave up 3 bases and J gave up 3 bases; unmatched junction bases: 5.

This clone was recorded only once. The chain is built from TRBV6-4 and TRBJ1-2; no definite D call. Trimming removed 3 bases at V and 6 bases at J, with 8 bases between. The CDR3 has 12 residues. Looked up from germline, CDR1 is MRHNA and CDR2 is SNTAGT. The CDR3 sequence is CASSEAGNGYTF. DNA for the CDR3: TGTGCCAGCAGTGAGGCCGGGAATGGCTACACCTTC.

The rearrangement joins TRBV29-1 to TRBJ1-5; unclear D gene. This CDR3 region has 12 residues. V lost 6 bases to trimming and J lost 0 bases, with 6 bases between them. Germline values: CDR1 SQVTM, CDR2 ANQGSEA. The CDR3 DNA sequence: TGCAGCGTAGGCGGTAGCAATCAGCCCCAGCATTTT. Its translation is CSVGGSNQPQHF.

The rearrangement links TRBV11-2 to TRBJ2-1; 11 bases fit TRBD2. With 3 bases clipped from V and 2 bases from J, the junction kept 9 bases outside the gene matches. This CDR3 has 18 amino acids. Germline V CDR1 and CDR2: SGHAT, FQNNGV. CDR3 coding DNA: TGTGCCAGCAGCTTTTACGGTCTGGGACTAGCGGCCTACAATGAGCAGTTCTTC. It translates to CASSFYGLGLAAYNEQFF.

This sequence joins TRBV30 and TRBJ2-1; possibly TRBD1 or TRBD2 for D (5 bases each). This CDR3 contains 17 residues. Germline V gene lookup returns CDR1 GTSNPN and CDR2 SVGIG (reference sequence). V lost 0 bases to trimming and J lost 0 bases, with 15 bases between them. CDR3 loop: CAWSVQSGHPSYNEQFF. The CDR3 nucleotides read TGTGCCTGGAGTGTACAGAGCGGACACCCCTCCTACAATGAGCAGTTCTTC.

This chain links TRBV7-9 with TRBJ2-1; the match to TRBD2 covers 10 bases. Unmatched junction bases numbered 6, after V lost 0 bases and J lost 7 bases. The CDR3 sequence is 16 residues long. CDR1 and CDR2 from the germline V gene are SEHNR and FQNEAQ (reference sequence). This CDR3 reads CASSLASLAGDNEQFF. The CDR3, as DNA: TGTGCCAGCAGCTTAGCCAGCCTAGCGGGAGATAATGAGCAGTTCTTC.

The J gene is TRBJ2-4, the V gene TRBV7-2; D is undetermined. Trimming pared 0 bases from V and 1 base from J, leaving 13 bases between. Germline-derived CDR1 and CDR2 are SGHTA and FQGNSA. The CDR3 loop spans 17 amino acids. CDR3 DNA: TGTGCCAGCAGCTTAGCGGGATTAGGAGTGGCCAAAAACATTCAGTACTTC. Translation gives CASSLAGLGVAKNIQYF.

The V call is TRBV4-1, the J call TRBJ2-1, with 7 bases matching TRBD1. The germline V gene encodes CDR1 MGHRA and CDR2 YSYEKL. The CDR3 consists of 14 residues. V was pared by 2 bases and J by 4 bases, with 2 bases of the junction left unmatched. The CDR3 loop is CASSQWGQYNEQFF. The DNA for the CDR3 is TGCGCCAGCAGCCAATGGGGACAGTACAATGAGCAGTTCTTC.

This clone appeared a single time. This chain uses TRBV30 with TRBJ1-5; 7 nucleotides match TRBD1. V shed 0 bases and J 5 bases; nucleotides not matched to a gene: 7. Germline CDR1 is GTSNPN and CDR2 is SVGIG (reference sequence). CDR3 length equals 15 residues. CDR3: CAWSVAGGLHQPQHF. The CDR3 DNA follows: TGTGCCTGGAGTGTGGCAGGGGGACTCCATCAGCCCCAGCATTTT.

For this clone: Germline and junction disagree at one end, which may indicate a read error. CDR3 residues: CASTVLGGVGRESSVLSRPF. DNA of the CDR3: TGCGCCAGCACAGTATTGGGTGGGGTTGGCAGGGAATCCTCGGTCCTATCTCGCCCATTC. V usage is TRBV23-1 and J usage is TRBJ1-2, with D perhaps matching TRBD1 (5 bases). TRBV23-1 is sorted into the ORF group, with uncertain function. The CDR3 has 20 amino acids.

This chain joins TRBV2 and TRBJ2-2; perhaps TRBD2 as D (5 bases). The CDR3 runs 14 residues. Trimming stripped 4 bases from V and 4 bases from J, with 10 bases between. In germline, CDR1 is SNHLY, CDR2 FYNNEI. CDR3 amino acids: CASSGSGVTGELFF. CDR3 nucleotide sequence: TGTGCCAGCAGTGGGTCCGGGGTCACCGGGGAGCTGTTTTTT.

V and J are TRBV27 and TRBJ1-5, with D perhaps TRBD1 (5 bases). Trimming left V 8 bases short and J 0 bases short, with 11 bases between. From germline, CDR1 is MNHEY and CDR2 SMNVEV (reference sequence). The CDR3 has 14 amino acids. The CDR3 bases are TGTGCCAGCCGGCGGGGGAATAGCAATCAGCCCCAGCATTTT. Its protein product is CASRRGNSNQPQHF.

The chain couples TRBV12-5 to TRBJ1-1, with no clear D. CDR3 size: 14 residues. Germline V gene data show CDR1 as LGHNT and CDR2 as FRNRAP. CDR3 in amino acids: CAVQQSGPNTEAFF. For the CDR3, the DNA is TGTGCGGTCCAACAGTCCGGGCCGAACACTGAAGCTTTCTTT.

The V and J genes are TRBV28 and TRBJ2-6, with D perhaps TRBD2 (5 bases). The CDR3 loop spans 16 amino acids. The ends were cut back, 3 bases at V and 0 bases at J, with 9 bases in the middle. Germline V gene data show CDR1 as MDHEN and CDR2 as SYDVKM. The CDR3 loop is CASSLRGNSGANVLTF. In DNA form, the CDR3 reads TGTGCCAGCAGTTTGAGAGGGAACTCTGGGGCCAACGTCCTGACTTTC.

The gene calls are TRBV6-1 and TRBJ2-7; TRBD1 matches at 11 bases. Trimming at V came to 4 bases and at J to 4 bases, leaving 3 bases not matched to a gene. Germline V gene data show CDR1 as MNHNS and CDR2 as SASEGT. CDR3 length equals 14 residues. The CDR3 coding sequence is TGTGCCAGCAGTGCCGGGGACAGGGGGTACGAGCAGTACTTC. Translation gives CASSAGDRGYEQYF.

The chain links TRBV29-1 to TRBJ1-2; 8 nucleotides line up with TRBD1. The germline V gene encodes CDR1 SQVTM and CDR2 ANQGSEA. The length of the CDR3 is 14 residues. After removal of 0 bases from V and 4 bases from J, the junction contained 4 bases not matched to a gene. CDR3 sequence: CSVEEGQGSYGYTF. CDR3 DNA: TGCAGCGTTGAAGAAGGACAGGGTTCCTATGGCTACACCTTC.